The entry below describes one T cell receptor beta chain. This clonotype has only a few counts. Its antigen is unknown. No base quality information exists; no much larger clone differs at one position. This beta chain was picked up by a library intended for alpha chains and is off target, so its count carries little meaning. The library was built by means of 5' RACE. Sequencing was carried out with a NextSeq 500. The TCR library protocol attached a unique molecular identifier to each TCR cDNA molecule to allow correction of PCR and sequencing errors. The study's processing was this. Decombinator tools were used for TCR identification, UMI-based error correction and CDR3 extraction. Expanded TCRs were defined as those above a frequency of 2 per 1,000, corresponding to the top 1% of the tumor frequency distribution. Rényi diversity was computed with the R vegan package after subsampling each repertoire 100 times to 5,000 TCRs. CDR3 similarity networks were constructed using string-kernel similarity of amino acid triplets, with links drawn between CDR3s whose pairwise similarity was above 0.82. TCRdb applied fastp at Q25 and MiXCR to the public reads, then kept only in-frame beta chains. CDR3 protein sequences are deduplicated, and each keeps its most common genes and DNA. TCRdb assigned the V and J calls; the authors' analysis was not used. This sample gives 4,500 to 5,500 distinct CDR3 sequences in total; almost 35% of them show up just once. The top ten clonotypes cover roughly 3.5% of the sample.

These data are taken from a study of spatial heterogeneity in lung cancer (dated by TCRdb to the late 2010s). General notes on the study: Beta-chain transcripts were consistently detected in greater numbers than alpha-chain transcripts, which likely reflected higher beta-chain transcript abundance. In non-small cell lung cancer, the study quantitatively compared TCR alpha and beta repertoires across several tumor regions, matched nontumor lung, and blood. In the raw uncorrected reads, each unique combination of TCR and UMI appeared more than ten times on average. At surgery, both alpha and beta chains were TCR-sequenced in 220 tumor regions, approximately 64 matched nontumor lung samples and a few dozen PBMC samples. The study linked features of the TCR repertoire to counts of nonsynonymous mutations, which were determined by whole-exome sequencing of tumor tissue.

The junction shows trimming of 3 bases on V and 1 base on J, plus 10 bases between the germline ends. Including cysteine and phenylalanine, the CDR3 has 14 amino acids. The CDR3 DNA has 42 bases and is translated from base 1. According to the germline V gene (reference sequence), CDR1 reads DFQATT and CDR2 reads SNEGSKA. The paper as a whole reports these results and caveats: Confirming at a functional level the hypothesis that regional TCRs recognize regional mutations was considered to require additional single-cell paired TCR alpha and beta sequencing. Ubiquitous expanded tumor TCRs showed up in blood more often at tumor resection than at routine follow-up.

The label giving this sample's time point can be read as: sample taken at primary tumor resection. For TCR sequencing, whole RNA was extracted from tumor and nontumor lung tissue, or from cryopreserved PBMC samples, and no cell sorting was done. Donors were 72 patients with early-stage, untreated non-small cell lung cancer from the lung TRACERx cohort. Only patients for whom sufficient RNA was available from at least two tumor regions were selected for TCR sequencing. In this chain, TRBV20-1 is recombined with TRBJ2-4; a tentative D match to TRBD2 spans 6 bases. Sequencing was performed on PBMCs, taken at surgery. This clonotype was sampled from a female donor with early-stage non-small cell lung cancer. The DNA is TGCAGTGCTAGGAGCGGGTTTGCCAAAAACATTCAGTACTTC. It codes for CSARSGFAKNIQYF.